One and the same sample provided the 5 T cell receptor beta chains below, sequenced in a study of radiation and T cells in renal cell carcinoma. Measured with immunoSEQ multiplex PCR; TCRdb has only the in-frame clones, and not every one. The sample has 120,000 or so clones; around 81% are singletons. Time point in this sample: blood 2 weeks post-SBRT. Treatment: 15 Gy SBRT to primary tumor, nephrectomy 4 weeks later. The source material was blood, sampled from a patient whose treatment included radiotherapy and nephrectomy. These receptors originate from a man in his forties or fifties with renal cell carcinoma.

This CDR3 reads CSVSGVSGGYTF. The CDR3 DNA reads TGCAGCGTTTCAGGGGTATCAGGAGGCTACACCTTC. J is TRBJ1-2 and V is TRBV29-1; TRBD1 might be the D (6 bases). Germline assignment: CDR1 SQVTM and CDR2 ANQGSEA. The CDR3 is 12 amino acids. Trimming removed 5 bases from V and 8 bases from J, with 15 bases in between.

This rearrangement joins TRBV21-1 to TRBJ1-5; the table assigns TRBD1, which was not confirmed against the DNA. TRBV21-1 is an annotated pseudogene. This CDR3 contains 17 residues. CDR3 in amino acids: CASRIPGTGHSNQPQHF. The DNA for the CDR3 is TGTGCCAGCAGGATACCTGGGACAGGCCATAGCAATCAGCCCCAGCATTTT.

This chain connects TRBV28 to TRBJ1-2, with 8 nucleotides matching TRBD1. This CDR3 is built from 15 residues. The germline gives CDR1 MDHEN, CDR2 SYDVKM. Trimming cost V 5 bases and J 7 bases; bases outside gene matches: 12. The CDR3 protein is CASSPADRGGSGYTF. In nucleotides, the CDR3 is TGTGCCAGCAGTCCAGCAGACAGGGGAGGTTCTGGCTACACCTTC.

This chain links TRBV2 with TRBJ2-2; 9 positions agree with TRBD2. The CDR3 consists of 15 residues. CDR1 and CDR2 (germline): SNHLY, FYNNEI. Trimming at V came to 3 bases and at J to 5 bases, leaving 4 bases not matched to a gene. Here the CDR3 reads CASSDGLAGTGELFF. CDR3 DNA: TGTGCCAGCAGTGATGGGCTAGCGGGAACCGGGGAGCTGTTTTTT.

J is TRBJ1-1 and V is TRBV10-3, with TRBD1 identical over 9 bases. V was pared by 10 bases and J by 1 base, with 13 bases of the junction left unmatched. The CDR3 loop spans 16 amino acids. CDR1 and CDR2 from the germline V gene are ENHRY and SYGVKD. The CDR3 reads CATIPDRGGANTEAFF. In DNA, the CDR3 is TGTGCCACCATCCCGGACAGGGGTGGTGCGAACACTGAAGCTTTCTTT.